These 21 T cell receptor beta chains were sequenced from one sample in a study of identical twins. TCRdb recomputed calls from the 5' RACE reads with MiXCR, one row per CDR3 protein. The table has 1.5 million to 2 million distinct CDR3 sequences, under 35% seen once; the top ten hold more than 0.25%. Sequenced: cord blood. Receptors originate from a newborn girl in good health.

This clonotype was counted a few times. The genes are TRBV12-3 or TRBV12-4 and TRBJ1-2; D unresolved. This CDR3 spans 14 amino acids. V was pared by 1 base and J by 4 bases, with 10 bases between. The CDR3 loop is CASSLEYSSYGYTF. CDR3 nucleotides: TGTGCCAGCAGTTTAGAGTACAGCTCCTATGGCTACACCTTC.

This clonotype was seen ten or more times. The rearrangement uses TRBV7-9 and TRBJ2-3, with 9 bases that match TRBD2. CDR1 and CDR2 from the germline V gene are SEHNR and FQNEAQ (reference sequence). The V gene end was trimmed by 1 base and the J gene end by 0 bases; junction bases not matched to a gene: 5. The CDR3 has 17 amino acids. The CDR3 region has the DNA TGTGCCAGCAGCTTAGGGGGACTAGCTGCTAGCACAGATACGCAGTATTTT. Translation: CASSLGGLAASTDTQYF.

This clonotype was detected a few times. The V call is TRBV11-3, the J call TRBJ2-3; D is unclear. Trimming left V 1 base short and J 2 bases short, with 10 bases between. Germline V lookup: CDR1 SGHNT, CDR2 YENEEA. The CDR3 runs 15 residues. CDR3 in amino acids: CASSLGSLLTDTQYF. DNA for the CDR3: TGTGCCAGCAGCTTAGGGAGCCTCCTCACAGATACGCAGTATTTT.

The chain is built from TRBV20-1 and TRBJ2-3; TRBD2 aligns across 8 bases. V lost 4 bases, J lost 6 bases, and 12 bases stayed unmatched. This CDR3 comprises 15 residues. Germline loops: CDR1 DFQATT, CDR2 SNEGSKA (reference sequence). This CDR3 is CSATWVAGIWDTQYF. CDR3 nucleotide sequence: TGCAGTGCTACCTGGGTAGCGGGAATTTGGGATACGCAGTATTTT.

The chain combines TRBV28 with TRBJ2-5; D is undetermined. The end of the DNA is better explained by TRBJ2-7, so the J call may be wrong. The CDR3 runs 13 residues. The germline V gene has CDR1 MDHEN and CDR2 SYDVKM. The CDR3 spells CASRLRYLYEQYF. The CDR3 coding sequence is TGTGCCAGCCGACTGCGGTACCTCTACGAGCAGTACTTC.

The chain is built from TRBV7-2 and TRBJ2-1; possible D gene TRBD2, 5 bases. V was trimmed by 1 base and J by 9 bases, leaving 13 bases between them. CDR1 SGHTA and CDR2 FQGNSA come from the germline V gene. This CDR3 region has 14 residues. This chain's CDR3 is CASSLGTPSIEQFF. The CDR3 coding sequence is TGTGCCAGCAGCTTAGGGACCCCTAGCATTGAGCAGTTCTTC.

This clonotype was seen a single time. Given a much more abundant clone one base away, this may be a read error. The chain recombines TRBV10-3 with TRBJ2-3; D is uncertain. Germline values: CDR1 ENHRY, CDR2 SYGVKD. The CDR3 length is 12 residues. This CDR3 reads CAISLEGHTHYF. CDR3 nucleotides: TGTGCCATCAGCCTAGAAGGCCATACGCATTATTTT.

CDR3 loop: CSVHNSPYGYTF. DNA of the CDR3: TGCAGCGTTCATAACAGTCCTTATGGCTACACCTTC. The J gene is TRBJ1-2, the V gene TRBV29-1; D ambiguous. This CDR3 is 12 amino acids long. Germline CDR1 reads SQVTM; CDR2 reads ANQGSEA. Deletions cut 5 bases from V and 5 bases from J, with 12 bases between.

The V call is TRBV5-1, the J call TRBJ2-7; tentative D call: TRBD1 (6 bases). Matching the DNA end better, TRBJ2-5 makes the J call doubtful. The CDR3 runs 15 residues. CDR1 is SGHRS and CDR2 is YFSETQ in the germline V gene. CDR3 coding DNA: TGCGCCAGCAGCTTGAATCCCAGGGGCCAGGAGACCCAGTACTTC. This translates into CASSLNPRGQETQYF.

V is TRBV5-1 and J is TRBJ2-5; either TRBD1 or TRBD2 may supply D (7 bases each). Trimming took off 4 bases at V and 5 bases at J, with 15 bases between the two ends. The germline gives CDR1 SGHRS, CDR2 YFSETQ. The CDR3 extends over 14 amino acids. Written as DNA, the CDR3 is TGCGCCAGCAGCCCCCAGGGGGGAGGGGAGACCCAGTACTTC. This translates into CASSPQGGGETQYF.

A remark on this clonotype: One end of the junction fails to match germline, which may point to a read error. This chain links TRBV28 with TRBJ2-7; maybe TRBD2 (6 bases). Germline CDR1 reads MDHEN; CDR2 reads SYDVKM. The CDR3 runs 16 residues. This CDR3 reads CTSRSKRFSGSYEQYF. The CDR3 region has the DNA TGTACCAGCAGGTCAAAGAGATTTAGCGGCTCCTACGAGCAGTACTTC.

V and J are TRBV24-1 and TRBJ2-2; 14 positions agree with TRBD2. The CDR3 runs to 19 residues. Trimming cost V 2 bases and J 4 bases; bases outside gene matches: 8. CDR1 and CDR2 (germline): KGHDR, SFDVKD. CDR3 nucleotide sequence: TGTGCCACCAGTGATTGTCCGAGACTAGCGGGGGGGCTCACCGGGGAGCTGTTTTTT. Its protein is CATSDCPRLAGGLTGELFF.

This chain connects TRBV6-2 or TRBV6-3 to TRBJ1-5; D gene ambiguous. Germline loops: CDR1 MNHEY, CDR2 SVGEGT. The CDR3 consists of 14 residues. The V end was cut by 0 bases, the J end by 5 bases, with 8 bases between. The CDR3 spells CASSYSELYQPQHF. The CDR3 nucleotides are TGTGCCAGCAGTTACTCGGAGTTGTATCAGCCCCAGCATTTT.

This clonotype appeared a single time. This sequence joins TRBV12-3 or TRBV12-4 and TRBJ2-3; TRBD1 might be the D (6 bases). V was trimmed by 1 base and J by 13 bases, leaving 21 bases between them. There are 15 residues in the CDR3. The CDR3 here is CASSLGKGTPDAEYF. The DNA for the CDR3 is TGTGCCAGCAGTTTAGGGAAGGGGACACCAGATGCGGAGTATTTT.

V gene TRBV20-1 combines with J gene TRBJ2-5; 7 bases line up with TRBD2. The V segment lost 0 bases and the J segment 5 bases; nucleotides outside the gene matches: 6. CDR1 DFQATT and CDR2 SNEGSKA come from the germline V gene (reference sequence). This CDR3 region has 14 residues. The CDR3 DNA sequence: TGCAGTGCTAGAGATGGGAGGGCGAGGGAGACCCAGTACTTC. It translates to CSARDGRARETQYF.

The rearrangement uses TRBV6-5 and TRBJ1-2; 8 bases line up with TRBD1. Germline loops: CDR1 MNHEY, CDR2 SVGAGI. J gave up 0 bases and V 0 bases, and 6 bases lay outside the gene matches. The CDR3 contains 17 residues. The CDR3 coding sequence is TGTGCCAGCAGTTACTCGACAGGGGACGGAGCTAACTATGGCTACACCTTC. The encoded protein is CASSYSTGDGANYGYTF.

In its sample, this clonotype was seen many times. The V and J genes are TRBV3-1 and TRBJ2-1; the match to TRBD1 covers 10 bases. The CDR3 sequence is 15 residues long. The ends lost 4 bases at V and 3 bases at J; junction bases unmatched: 3. Germline V lookup: CDR1 LGHDT, CDR2 YNNKEL (reference sequence). CDR3: CASSLRDRGYNEQFF. The DNA of the CDR3 is TGTGCCAGCAGCCTCCGGGACAGGGGCTACAATGAGCAGTTCTTC.

The chain employs TRBV6-5 and TRBJ2-1, with 9 nucleotides matching TRBD1. The ends lost 5 bases at V and 0 bases at J; junction bases unmatched: 8. CDR1 and CDR2 from the germline V gene are MNHEY and SVGAGI. The CDR3 is made up of 17 amino acids. The CDR3 DNA follows: TGTGCCAGCAGTACTACAGGGGGCCCTAGCTCCTACAATGAGCAGTTCTTC. Protein: CASSTTGGPSSYNEQFF.

This rearrangement joins TRBV2 to TRBJ2-1, with 12 bases that match TRBD2. The CDR3 is 16 residues long. The J segment lost 1 base and the V segment lost 4 bases, leaving 2 bases of the junction unmatched. Germline CDR1 SNHLY, CDR2 FYNNEI. CDR3 coding DNA: TGTGCCAGCAGTGGACTAGCGGGAGATTCCTACAATGAGCAGTTCTTC. It is translated as CASSGLAGDSYNEQFF.

This chain connects TRBV2 to TRBJ2-7; D is perhaps TRBD1 or TRBD2 (6 bases each). CDR3 length: 15 residues. In germline, CDR1 is SNHLY, CDR2 FYNNEI. Trimming took 7 bases from V and 6 from J, leaving 22 bases between them. In nucleotides, the CDR3 is TGTGCCAGCACCGTGTTATTCGGGGGCGAGAGCGAGCAGTACTTC. This codes for CASTVLFGGESEQYF. The full variable domain, completed using reference TRBV2 and TRBJ2-7, is EPEVTQTPSHQVTQMGQEVILRCVPISNHLYFYWYRQILGQKVEFLVSFYNNEISEKSEIFDDQFSVERPDGSNFTLKIRSTKLEDSAMYFCASTVLFGGESEQYFGPGTRLTVT.

The chain recombines TRBV27 with TRBJ2-4; perhaps TRBD2 as D (7 bases). The V and J ends lost 1 base and 3 bases respectively, with 10 bases between them. Germline V lookup: CDR1 MNHEY, CDR2 SMNVEV (reference sequence). CDR3 length: 15 amino acids. The CDR3 sequence: CASSLWEGGKNIQYF. CDR3 nucleotides: TGTGCCAGCAGTTTATGGGAGGGGGGCAAAAACATTCAGTACTTC.